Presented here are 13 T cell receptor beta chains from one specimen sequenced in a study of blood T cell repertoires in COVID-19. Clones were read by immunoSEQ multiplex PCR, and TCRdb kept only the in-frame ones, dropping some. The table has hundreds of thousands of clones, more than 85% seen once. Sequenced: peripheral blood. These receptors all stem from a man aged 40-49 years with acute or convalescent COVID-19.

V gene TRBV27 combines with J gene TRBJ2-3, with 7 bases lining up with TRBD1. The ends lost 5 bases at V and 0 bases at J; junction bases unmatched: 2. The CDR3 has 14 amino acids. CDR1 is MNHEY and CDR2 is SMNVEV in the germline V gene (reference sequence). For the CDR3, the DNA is TGTGCCAGCAGTCCGACAGGGAGCACAGATACGCAGTATTTT. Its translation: CASSPTGSTDTQYF.

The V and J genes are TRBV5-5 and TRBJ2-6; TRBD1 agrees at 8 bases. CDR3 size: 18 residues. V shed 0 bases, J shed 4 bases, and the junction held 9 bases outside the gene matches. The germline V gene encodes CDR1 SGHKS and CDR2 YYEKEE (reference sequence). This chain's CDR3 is CASSLEFLTGAGANVLTF. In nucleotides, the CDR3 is TGTGCCAGCAGCTTGGAATTCCTGACAGGGGCCGGGGCCAACGTCCTGACTTTC. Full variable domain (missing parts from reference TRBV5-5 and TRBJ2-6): DAGVTQSPTHLIKTRGQQVTLRCSPISGHKSVSWYQQVLGQGPQFIFQYYEKEERGRGNFPDRFSARQFPNYSSELNVNALLLGDSALYLCASSLEFLTGAGANVLTFGAGSRLTVL.

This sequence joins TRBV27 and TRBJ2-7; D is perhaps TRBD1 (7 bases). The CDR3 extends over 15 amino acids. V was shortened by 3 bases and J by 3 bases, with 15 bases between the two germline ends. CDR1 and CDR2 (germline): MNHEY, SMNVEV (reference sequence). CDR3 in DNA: TGTGCCAGCAGTTTCTTCGGGGGACAGCGCTACGAGCAGTACTTC. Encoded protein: CASSFFGGQRYEQYF.

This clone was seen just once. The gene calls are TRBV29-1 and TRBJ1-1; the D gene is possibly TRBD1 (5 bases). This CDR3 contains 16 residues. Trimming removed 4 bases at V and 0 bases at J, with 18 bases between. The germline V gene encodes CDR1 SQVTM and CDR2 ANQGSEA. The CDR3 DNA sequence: TGCAGCGTTGGGGGCACGACAGCCGTCATGAACACTGAAGCTTTCTTT. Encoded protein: CSVGGTTAVMNTEAFF.

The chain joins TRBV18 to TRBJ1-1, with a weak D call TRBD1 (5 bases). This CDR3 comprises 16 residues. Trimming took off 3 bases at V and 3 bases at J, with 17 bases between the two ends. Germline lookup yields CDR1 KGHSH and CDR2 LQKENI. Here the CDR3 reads CASSPFHSIRDTEAFF. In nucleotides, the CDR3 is TGTGCCAGCTCACCTTTCCATTCCATCAGGGACACTGAAGCTTTCTTT. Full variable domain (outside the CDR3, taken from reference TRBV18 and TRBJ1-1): NAGVMQNPRHLVRRRGQEARLRCSPMKGHSHVYWYRQLPEEGLKFMVYLQKENIIDESGMPKERFSAEFPKEGPSILRIQQVVRGDSAAYFCASSPFHSIRDTEAFFGQGTRLTVV.

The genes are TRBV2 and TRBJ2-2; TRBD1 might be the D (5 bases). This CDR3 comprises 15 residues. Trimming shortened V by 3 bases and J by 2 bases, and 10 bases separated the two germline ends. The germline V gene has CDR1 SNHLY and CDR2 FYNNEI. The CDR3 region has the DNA TGTGCCAGCAGTGATGTCAGGGTAAACACCGGGGAGCTGTTTTTT. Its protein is CASSDVRVNTGELFF.

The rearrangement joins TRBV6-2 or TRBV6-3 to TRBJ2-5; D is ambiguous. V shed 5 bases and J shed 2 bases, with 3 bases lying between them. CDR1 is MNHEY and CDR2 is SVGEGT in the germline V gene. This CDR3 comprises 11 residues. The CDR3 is CASSPQETQYF. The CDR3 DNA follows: TGTGCCAGCAGTCCACAAGAGACCCAGTACTTC.

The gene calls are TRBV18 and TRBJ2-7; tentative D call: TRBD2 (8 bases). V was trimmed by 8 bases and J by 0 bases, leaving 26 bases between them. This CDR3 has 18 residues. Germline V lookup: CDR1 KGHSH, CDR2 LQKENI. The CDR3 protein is CASRGRGSREDYSYEQYF. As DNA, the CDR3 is TGTGCCAGCCGAGGCAGGGGGTCGCGGGAGGACTACTCCTACGAGCAGTACTTC.

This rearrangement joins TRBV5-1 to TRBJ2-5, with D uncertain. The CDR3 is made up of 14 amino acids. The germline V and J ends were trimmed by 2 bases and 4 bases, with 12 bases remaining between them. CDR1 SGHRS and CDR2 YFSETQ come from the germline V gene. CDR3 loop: CASSFIEHGETQYF. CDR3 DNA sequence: TGCGCCAGCAGCTTTATCGAGCACGGAGAGACCCAGTACTTC.

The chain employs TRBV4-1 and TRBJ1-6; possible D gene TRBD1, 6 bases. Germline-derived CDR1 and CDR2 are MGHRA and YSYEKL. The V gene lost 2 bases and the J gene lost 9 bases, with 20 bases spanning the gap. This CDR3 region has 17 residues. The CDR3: CASSQLRDTANLSPLHF. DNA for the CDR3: TGCGCCAGCAGCCAACTCCGGGACACAGCCAACCTTTCACCCCTCCACTTT.

The CDR3 reads CASSRTAAGPTDTQYF. DNA of the CDR3: TGTGCCAGCAGCCGTACGGCGGCGGGGCCCACAGATACGCAGTATTTT. The chain recombines TRBV13 with TRBJ2-3; D perhaps matches TRBD2 (6 bases). Germline V lookup: CDR1 PRHDT, CDR2 FYEKMQ (reference sequence). CDR3 length equals 16 residues. The V and J ends lost 5 bases and 2 bases respectively, with 17 bases between them.

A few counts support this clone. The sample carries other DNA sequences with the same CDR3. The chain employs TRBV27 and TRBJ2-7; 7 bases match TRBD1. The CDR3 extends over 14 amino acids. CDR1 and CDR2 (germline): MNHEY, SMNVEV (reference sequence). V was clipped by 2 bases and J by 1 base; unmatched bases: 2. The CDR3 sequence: CASSLRTGSYEQYF. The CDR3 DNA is TGTGCCAGCAGTTTAAGGACAGGTTCCTACGAGCAGTACTTC.

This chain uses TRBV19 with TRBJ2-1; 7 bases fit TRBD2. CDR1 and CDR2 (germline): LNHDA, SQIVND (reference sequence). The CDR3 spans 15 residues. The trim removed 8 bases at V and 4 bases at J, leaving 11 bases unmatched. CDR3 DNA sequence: TGTGCCAGTGTCCGAGGGGCGGGAGTATACAATGAGCAGTTCTTC. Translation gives CASVRGAGVYNEQFF. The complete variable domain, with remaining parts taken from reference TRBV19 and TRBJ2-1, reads DGGITQSPKYLFRKEGQNVTLSCEQNLNHDAMYWYRQDPGQGLRLIYYSQIVNDFQKGDIAEGYSVSREKKESFPLTVTSAQKNPTAFYLCASVRGAGVYNEQFFGPGTRLTVL.